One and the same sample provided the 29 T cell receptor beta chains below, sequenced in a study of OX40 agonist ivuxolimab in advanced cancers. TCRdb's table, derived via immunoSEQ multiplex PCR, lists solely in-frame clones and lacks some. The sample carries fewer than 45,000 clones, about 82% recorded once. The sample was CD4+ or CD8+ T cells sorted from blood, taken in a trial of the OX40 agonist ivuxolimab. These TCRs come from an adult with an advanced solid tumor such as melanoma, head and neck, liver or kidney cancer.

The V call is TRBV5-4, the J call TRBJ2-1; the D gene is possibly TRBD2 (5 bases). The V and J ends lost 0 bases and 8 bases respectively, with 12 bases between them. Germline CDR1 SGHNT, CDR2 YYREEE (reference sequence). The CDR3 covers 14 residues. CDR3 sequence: CASSLDSGNDEQFF. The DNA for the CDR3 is TGTGCCAGCAGCTTGGATTCCGGGAATGATGAGCAGTTCTTC. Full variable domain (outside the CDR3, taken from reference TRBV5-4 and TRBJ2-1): ETGVTQSPTHLIKTRGQQVTLRCSSQSGHNTVSWYQQALGQGPQFIFQYYREEENGRGNFPPRFSGLQFPNYSSELNVNALELDDSALYLCASSLDSGNDEQFFGPGTRLTVL.

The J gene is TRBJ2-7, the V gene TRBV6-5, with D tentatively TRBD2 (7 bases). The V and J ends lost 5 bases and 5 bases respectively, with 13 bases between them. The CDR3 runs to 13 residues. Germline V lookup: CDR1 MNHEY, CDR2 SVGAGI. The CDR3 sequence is CASSGGGLDEQYF. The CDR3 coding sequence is TGTGCCAGCAGTGGGGGGGGGCTCGACGAGCAGTACTTC.

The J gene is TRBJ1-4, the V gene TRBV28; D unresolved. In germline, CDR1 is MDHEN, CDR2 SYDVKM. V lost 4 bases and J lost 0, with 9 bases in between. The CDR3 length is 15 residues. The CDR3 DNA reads TGTGCCAGCAGTTCCGACCTAGCAACTAATGAAAAACTGTTTTTT. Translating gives CASSSDLATNEKLFF.

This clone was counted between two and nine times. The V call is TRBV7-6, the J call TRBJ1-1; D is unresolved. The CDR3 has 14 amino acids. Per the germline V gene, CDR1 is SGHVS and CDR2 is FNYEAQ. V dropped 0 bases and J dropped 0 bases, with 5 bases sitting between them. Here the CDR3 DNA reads TGTGCCAGCAGCTTAGCGGTAATGAACACTGAAGCTTTCTTT. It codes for CASSLAVMNTEAFF. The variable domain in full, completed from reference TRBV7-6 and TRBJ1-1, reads GAGVSQSPRYKVTKRGQDVALRCDPISGHVSLYWYRQALGQGPEFLTYFNYEAQQDKSGLPNDRFSAERPEGSISTLTIQRTEQRDSAMYRCASSLAVMNTEAFFGQGTRLTVV.

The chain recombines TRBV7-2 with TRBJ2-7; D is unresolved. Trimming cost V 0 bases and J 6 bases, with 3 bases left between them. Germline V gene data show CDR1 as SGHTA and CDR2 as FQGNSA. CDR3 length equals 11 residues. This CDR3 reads CASSLAFEQYF. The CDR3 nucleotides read TGTGCCAGCAGCTTAGCGTTCGAGCAGTACTTC.

The CDR3 DNA reads TGTGCCAGTAGACCGGGACAGGGGTACGGCTACACCTTC. This gives the protein CASRPGQGYGYTF. V usage is TRBV19 and J usage is TRBJ1-2; TRBD1 matches 10 bases. CDR1 and CDR2 (germline): LNHDA, SQIVND (reference sequence). With V trimmed by 6 bases and J by 8 bases, 6 bases remained unmatched. CDR3 size: 13 residues.

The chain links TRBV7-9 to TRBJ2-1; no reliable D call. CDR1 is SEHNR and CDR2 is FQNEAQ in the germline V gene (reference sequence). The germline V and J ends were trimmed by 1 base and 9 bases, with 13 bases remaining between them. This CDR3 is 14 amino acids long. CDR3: CASSLVGVLGEQFF. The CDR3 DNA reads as TGTGCCAGCAGCTTAGTAGGAGTGTTGGGTGAGCAGTTCTTC.

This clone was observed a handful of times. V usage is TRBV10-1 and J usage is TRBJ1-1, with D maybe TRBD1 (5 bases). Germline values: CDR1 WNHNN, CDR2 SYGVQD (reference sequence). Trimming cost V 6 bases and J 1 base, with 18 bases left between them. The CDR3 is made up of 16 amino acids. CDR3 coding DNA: TGCGCCAGCAGCCCAAGACAGTTAGCCAAGAACACTGAAGCTTTCTTT. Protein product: CASSPRQLAKNTEAFF.

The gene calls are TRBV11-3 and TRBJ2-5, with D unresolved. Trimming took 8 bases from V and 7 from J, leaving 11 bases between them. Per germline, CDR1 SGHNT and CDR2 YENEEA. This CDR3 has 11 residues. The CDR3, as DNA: TGTGCCAGCGGTCAATTGGGGACCCAGTACTTC. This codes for CASGQLGTQYF.

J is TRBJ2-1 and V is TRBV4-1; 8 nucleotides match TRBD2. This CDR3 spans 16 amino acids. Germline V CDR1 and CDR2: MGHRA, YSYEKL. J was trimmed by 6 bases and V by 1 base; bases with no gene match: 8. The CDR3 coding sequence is TGCGCCAGCAGCCAAGTCCTCGGGACTAGGGGCAATGAGCAGTTCTTC. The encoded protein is CASSQVLGTRGNEQFF.

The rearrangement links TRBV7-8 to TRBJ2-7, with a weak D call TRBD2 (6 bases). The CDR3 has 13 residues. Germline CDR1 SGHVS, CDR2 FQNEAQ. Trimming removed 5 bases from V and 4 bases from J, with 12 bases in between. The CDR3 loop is CASSLSEGYEQYF. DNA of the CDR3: TGTGCCAGCAGCCTCTCGGAGGGATACGAGCAGTACTTC.

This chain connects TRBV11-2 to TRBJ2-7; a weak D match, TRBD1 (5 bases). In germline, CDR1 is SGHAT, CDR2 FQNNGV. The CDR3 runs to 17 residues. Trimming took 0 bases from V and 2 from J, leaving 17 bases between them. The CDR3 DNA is TGTGCCAGCAGCTTAGATCGGGCGGCAGGGTCGGCCTACGAGCAGTACTTC. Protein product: CASSLDRAAGSAYEQYF.

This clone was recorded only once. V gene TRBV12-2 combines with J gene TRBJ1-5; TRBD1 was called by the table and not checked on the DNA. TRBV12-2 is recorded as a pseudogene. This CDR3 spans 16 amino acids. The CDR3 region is CASRLYRDRSNQPQHF. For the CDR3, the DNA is TGTGCAAGTCGCTTATACCGGGACAGAAGCAATCAGCCCCAGCATTTT.

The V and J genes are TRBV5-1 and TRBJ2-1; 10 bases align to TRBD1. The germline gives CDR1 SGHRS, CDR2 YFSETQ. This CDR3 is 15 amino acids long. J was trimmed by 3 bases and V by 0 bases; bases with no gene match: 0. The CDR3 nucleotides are TGCGCCAGCAGCTTGGGGACAGGGGGCTACAATGAGCAGTTCTTC. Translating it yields CASSLGTGGYNEQFF.

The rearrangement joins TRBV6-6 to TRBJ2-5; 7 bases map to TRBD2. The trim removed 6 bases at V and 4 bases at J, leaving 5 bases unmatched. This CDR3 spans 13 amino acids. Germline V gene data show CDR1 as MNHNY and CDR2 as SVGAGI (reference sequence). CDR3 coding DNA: TGTGCCAGCAGCCAATGGGGGGGAGAGACCCAGTACTTC. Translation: CASSQWGGETQYF.

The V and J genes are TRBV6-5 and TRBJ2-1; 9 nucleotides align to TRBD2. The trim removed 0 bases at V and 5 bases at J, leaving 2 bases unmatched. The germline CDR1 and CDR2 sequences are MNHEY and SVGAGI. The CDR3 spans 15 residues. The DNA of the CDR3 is TGTGCCAGCAGTTACTCGAGACTAGCGGACAATGAGCAGTTCTTC. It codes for CASSYSRLADNEQFF.

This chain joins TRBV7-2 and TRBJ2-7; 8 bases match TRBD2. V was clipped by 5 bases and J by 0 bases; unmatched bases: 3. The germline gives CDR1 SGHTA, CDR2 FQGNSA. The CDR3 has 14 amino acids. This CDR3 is CASSVSGSSYEQYF. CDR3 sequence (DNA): TGTGCCAGCAGCGTAAGCGGGAGCTCCTACGAGCAGTACTTC. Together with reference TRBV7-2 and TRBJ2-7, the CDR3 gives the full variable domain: GAGVSQSPSNKVTEKGKDVELRCDPISGHTALYWYRQSLGQGLEFLIYFQGNSAPDKSGLPSDRFSAERTGGSVSTLTIQRTQQEDSAVYLCASSVSGSSYEQYFGPGTRLTVT.

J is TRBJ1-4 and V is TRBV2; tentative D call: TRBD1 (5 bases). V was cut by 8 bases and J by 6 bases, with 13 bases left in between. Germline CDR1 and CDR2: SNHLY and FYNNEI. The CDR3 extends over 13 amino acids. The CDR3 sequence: CASCKDTDEKLFF. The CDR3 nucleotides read TGTGCCAGCTGTAAGGACACTGATGAAAAACTGTTTTTT. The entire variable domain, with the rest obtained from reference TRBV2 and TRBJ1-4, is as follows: EPEVTQTPSHQVTQMGQEVILRCVPISNHLYFYWYRQILGQKVEFLVSFYNNEISEKSEIFDDQFSVERPDGSNFTLKIRSTKLEDSAMYFCASCKDTDEKLFFGSGTQLSVL.

CDR3 sequence: CAIAPSLETQYF. CDR3 bases: TGTGCCATCGCTCCTAGCTTGGAGACCCAGTACTTC. This rearrangement joins TRBV10-3 to TRBJ2-5; weak D call: TRBD2 (5 bases). The germline V and J ends were trimmed by 8 bases and 5 bases, with 12 bases remaining between them. This CDR3 contains 12 residues. Per the germline V gene, CDR1 is ENHRY and CDR2 is SYGVKD.

CDR3 residues: CASSFKRVGEQFF. DNA of the CDR3: TGTGCCAGCAGTTTTAAGAGGGTCGGTGAGCAGTTCTTC. The J gene is TRBJ2-1, the V gene TRBV28, with D perhaps TRBD2 (5 bases). V was trimmed by 3 bases and J by 9 bases, leaving 12 bases between them. CDR3 length: 13 residues. Per the germline V gene, CDR1 is MDHEN and CDR2 is SYDVKM.

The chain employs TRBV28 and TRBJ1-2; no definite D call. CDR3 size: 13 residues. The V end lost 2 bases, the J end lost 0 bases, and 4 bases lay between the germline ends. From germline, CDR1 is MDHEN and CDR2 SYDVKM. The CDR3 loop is CASSLTANYGYTF. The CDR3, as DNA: TGTGCCAGCAGTTTAACAGCTAACTATGGCTACACCTTC.

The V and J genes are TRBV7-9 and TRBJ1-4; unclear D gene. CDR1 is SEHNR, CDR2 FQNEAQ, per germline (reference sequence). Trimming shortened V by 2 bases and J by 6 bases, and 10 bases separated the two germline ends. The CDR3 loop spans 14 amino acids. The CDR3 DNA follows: TGTGCCAGCAGCTTAAGTTCTCCGGATGAAAAACTGTTTTTT. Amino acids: CASSLSSPDEKLFF.

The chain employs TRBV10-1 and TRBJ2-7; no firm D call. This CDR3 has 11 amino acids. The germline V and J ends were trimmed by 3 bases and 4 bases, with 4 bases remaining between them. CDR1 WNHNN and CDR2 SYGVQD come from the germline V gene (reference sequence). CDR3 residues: CASSEGYEQYF. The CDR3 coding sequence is TGCGCCAGCAGTGAAGGATACGAGCAGTACTTC.

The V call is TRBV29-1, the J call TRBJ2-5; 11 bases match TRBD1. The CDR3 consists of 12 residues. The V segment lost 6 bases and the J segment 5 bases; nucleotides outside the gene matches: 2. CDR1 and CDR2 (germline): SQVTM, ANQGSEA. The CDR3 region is CSVRDRGETQYF. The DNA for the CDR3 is TGCAGCGTGAGGGACAGGGGGGAGACCCAGTACTTC.

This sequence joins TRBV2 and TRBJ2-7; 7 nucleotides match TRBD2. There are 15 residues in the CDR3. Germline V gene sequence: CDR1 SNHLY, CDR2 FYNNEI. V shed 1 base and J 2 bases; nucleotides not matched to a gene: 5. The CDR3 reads CASSEGWGGAYEQYF. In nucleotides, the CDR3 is TGTGCCAGCAGTGAAGGATGGGGGGGAGCCTACGAGCAGTACTTC.

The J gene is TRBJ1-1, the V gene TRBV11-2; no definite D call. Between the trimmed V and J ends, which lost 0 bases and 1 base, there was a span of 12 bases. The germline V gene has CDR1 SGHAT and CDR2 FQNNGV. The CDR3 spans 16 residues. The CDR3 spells CASSLEMGRKNTEAFF. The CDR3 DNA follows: TGTGCCAGCAGCTTAGAGATGGGGAGGAAGAACACTGAAGCTTTCTTT.

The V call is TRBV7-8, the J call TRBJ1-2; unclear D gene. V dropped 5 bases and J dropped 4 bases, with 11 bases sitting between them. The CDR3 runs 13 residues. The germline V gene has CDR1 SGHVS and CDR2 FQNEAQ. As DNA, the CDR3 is TGTGCCAGCAGCCTCTCGCATCCCTATGGCTACACCTTC. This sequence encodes CASSLSHPYGYTF.

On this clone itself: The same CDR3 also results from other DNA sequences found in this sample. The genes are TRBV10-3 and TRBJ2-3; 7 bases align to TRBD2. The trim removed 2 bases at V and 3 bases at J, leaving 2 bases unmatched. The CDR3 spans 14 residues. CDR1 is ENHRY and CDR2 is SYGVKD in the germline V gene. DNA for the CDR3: TGTGCCATCAGTGAGCGGCGGGGGACAGATACGCAGTATTTT. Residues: CAISERRGTDTQYF.

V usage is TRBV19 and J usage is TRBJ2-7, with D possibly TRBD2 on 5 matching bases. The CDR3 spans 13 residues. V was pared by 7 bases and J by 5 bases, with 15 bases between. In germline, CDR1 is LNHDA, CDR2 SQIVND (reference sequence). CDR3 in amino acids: CASILQRVNEQYF. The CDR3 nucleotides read TGTGCCAGTATACTCCAGAGGGTCAACGAGCAGTACTTC.